The 18 T cell receptor beta chains presented below share a single source sample, sequenced in a study of shared clonotypes between healthy human individuals (dated by TCRdb to between 2020 and 2021). CD8 naive samples consisted of CD45RO-negative cells that were positively selected for CCR7, yielding a CD45RA+CCR7+ population without TemRA cells. The protocol used for the library was the immunoSEQ multiplex PCR assay. Here the immuneACCESS table is served through TCRdb, limited to in-frame sequences with V and J called. Missing clones are a known gap in these copies; in checked studies unresolved V genes cover under half, and the rest lacks a known reason. For this sample the table gives about 2 million clones, of which approximately 94% were detected only once. The ten most abundant clones make up roughly 1% of the sample. Sequenced: naive CD8+ T cells sorted from blood. This sample's cell subset or site label indicates: CD45RA+CCR7+. These receptors all stem from a man aged 18 to 35 in good health.

The chain is built from TRBV4-3 and TRBJ2-7; D possibly matches TRBD1 or TRBD2 (5 bases each). CDR3 length equals 16 residues. Germline values: CDR1 LGHNA, CDR2 YSLEER. Trimming took 4 bases from V and 5 from J, leaving 21 bases between them. CDR3 loop: CASSRGTLMVDNEQYF. DNA of the CDR3: TGCGCCAGCAGCCGAGGGACGCTCATGGTGGACAACGAGCAGTACTTC.

Only one count was recorded for this clone. V usage is TRBV6-6 and J usage is TRBJ1-1; no clear D. Germline-derived CDR1 and CDR2 are MNHNY and SVGAGI (reference sequence). CDR3 length: 15 residues. Trimming stripped 1 base from V and 10 bases from J, with 19 bases between. The CDR3, as DNA: TGTGCCAGCAGTTACTTTGAACGCGAACTGCGCGGAGCTTTCTTT. It encodes CASSYFERELRGAFF.

The gene calls are TRBV6-6 and TRBJ2-5, with TRBD2 matching over 13 bases. The CDR3 runs to 16 residues. V gave up 4 bases and J gave up 3 bases; unmatched junction bases: 5. CDR1 is MNHNY, CDR2 SVGAGI, per germline (reference sequence). CDR3 sequence: CASSLGLAGAKETQYF. The CDR3, as DNA: TGTGCCAGCAGTTTAGGACTAGCGGGGGCAAAAGAGACCCAGTACTTC.

This sequence joins TRBV4-1 and TRBJ1-5; no clear D gene. CDR1 and CDR2 from the germline V gene are MGHRA and YSYEKL. V was pared by 0 bases and J by 2 bases, with 14 bases between. The CDR3 covers 17 residues. The CDR3 loop is CASSQEKPASGNQPQHF. CDR3 nucleotides: TGCGCCAGCAGCCAAGAGAAGCCGGCGAGTGGCAATCAGCCCCAGCATTTT.

This chain joins TRBV29-1 and TRBJ2-1, with 7 bases fitting TRBD1. The CDR3 runs to 14 residues. Looked up from germline, CDR1 is SQVTM and CDR2 is ANQGSEA. The V gene end was trimmed by 3 bases and the J gene end by 4 bases; junction bases not matched to a gene: 6. The CDR3 loop is CSVDGTDYYNEQFF. The CDR3 DNA follows: TGCAGCGTTGATGGGACAGATTATTACAATGAGCAGTTCTTC.

The DNA of the CDR3 is TGTGCCAGCAGCTACGACCCTAGCGGGAGAGCCACAGATACGCAGTATTTT. This encodes CASSYDPSGRATDTQYF. The chain links TRBV7-6 to TRBJ2-3; 10 positions match TRBD2. Germline CDR1 is SGHVS and CDR2 is FNYEAQ. J was trimmed by 2 bases and V by 4 bases; bases with no gene match: 9. This CDR3 contains 17 residues.

The CDR3: CASSRLGTENTEAFF. In nucleotides, the CDR3 is TGTGCCAGCAGTCGGTTAGGGACGGAGAACACTGAAGCTTTCTTT. The chain recombines TRBV6-6 with TRBJ1-1; a possible D gene is TRBD1 (5 bases). The V gene lost 5 bases and the J gene lost 1 base, with 14 bases spanning the gap. This CDR3 spans 15 amino acids. Germline values: CDR1 MNHNY, CDR2 SVGAGI (reference sequence).

The chain recombines TRBV7-9 with TRBJ2-6; D is undetermined. The CDR3 has 14 residues. The V and J ends lost 6 bases and 0 bases respectively, with 6 bases between them. The germline CDR1 and CDR2 sequences are SEHNR and FQNEAQ (reference sequence). The CDR3 reads CASSPDSGANVLTF. CDR3 sequence (DNA): TGTGCCAGCAGTCCCGACTCTGGGGCCAACGTCCTGACTTTC.

This chain uses TRBV7-9 with TRBJ2-5; 7 bases are a match to TRBD2. Germline trimming cut 1 base from V and 3 bases from J; bases unmatched to any gene: 11. Germline V gene data show CDR1 as SEHNR and CDR2 as FQNEAQ (reference sequence). This CDR3 contains 17 residues. The DNA of the CDR3 is TGTGCCAGCAGCTTAGTGGGCACGGGGGGTCCCAAAGAGACCCAGTACTTC. As protein: CASSLVGTGGPKETQYF.

The V gene is TRBV5-8, the J gene TRBJ1-6; D is unclear. The CDR3 runs 13 residues. The germline CDR1 and CDR2 sequences are SGHTS and YDEGEE. Trimming pared 9 bases from V and 7 bases from J, leaving 14 bases between. The CDR3 DNA reads as TGTGCCACCGCCCAGGAGGCGAATTCACCCCTCCACTTT. Translation gives CATAQEANSPLHF. Drawing the rest from reference TRBV5-8 and TRBJ1-6, the complete variable domain is EAGVTQSPTHLIKTRGQQATLRCSPISGHTSVYWYQQALGLGLQFLLWYDEGEERNRGNFPPRFSGRQFPNYSSELNVNALELEDSALYLCATAQEANSPLHFGNGTRLTVT.

The rearrangement uses TRBV19 and TRBJ2-5, with D possibly being TRBD1 (5 bases). The CDR3 length is 12 residues. The germline CDR1 and CDR2 sequences are LNHDA and SQIVND (reference sequence). V lost 5 bases and J 5 bases, leaving 9 bases between the germline ends. The CDR3 DNA reads TGTGCCAGTAGTCCGCCAGGGGAGACCCAGTACTTC. This translates into CASSPPGETQYF.

This clone was recorded only once. The chain combines TRBV11-2 with TRBJ2-5, with 7 bases aligning to TRBD1. The V gene's germline CDR1 is SGHAT and CDR2 FQNNGV. CDR3 length equals 14 residues. Trimming took 5 bases from V and 4 from J; bases not matched to a gene: 7. CDR3 DNA: TGTGCCAGCAGCACCTTGACAGGGATAGAGACCCAGTACTTC. This sequence encodes CASSTLTGIETQYF.

This rearrangement joins TRBV27 to TRBJ2-7, with 12 nucleotides matching TRBD2. Germline V gene sequence: CDR1 MNHEY, CDR2 SMNVEV (reference sequence). This CDR3 region has 14 residues. V gave up 5 bases and J gave up 6 bases; unmatched junction bases: 5. CDR3 nucleotide sequence: TGTGCCAGCAGTCTAGCGGGAGGGCCCCCCGAGCAGTACTTC. Its protein is CASSLAGGPPEQYF.

This chain connects TRBV19 to TRBJ2-1; the D gene could be TRBD1 or TRBD2 (5 bases each). Trimming left V 4 bases short and J 5 bases short, with 12 bases between. The CDR3 is 14 residues long. Germline V gene lookup returns CDR1 LNHDA and CDR2 SQIVND (reference sequence). The CDR3 DNA sequence: TGTGCCAGTAGTAGCTGGGACGGACACAATGAGCAGTTCTTC. Translating gives CASSSWDGHNEQFF.

V and J are TRBV9 and TRBJ2-7; 7 bases fit TRBD1. The germline V gene encodes CDR1 SGDLS and CDR2 YYNGEE. The CDR3 is 15 residues long. The V segment lost 0 bases and the J segment 2 bases; nucleotides outside the gene matches: 5. The CDR3 DNA is TGTGCCAGCAGCGTAGAACCCGGGACAGCCTACGAGCAGTACTTC. Its protein is CASSVEPGTAYEQYF.

The chain employs TRBV27 and TRBJ2-7; maybe TRBD2 (5 bases). From germline, CDR1 is MNHEY and CDR2 SMNVEV (reference sequence). The V end was cut by 3 bases, the J end by 6 bases, with 15 bases between. The CDR3 sequence is 14 residues long. The CDR3 loop reads CASSFGSRGSEQYF. CDR3 bases: TGTGCCAGCAGTTTTGGGAGCCGAGGGAGCGAGCAGTACTTC.

The chain is built from TRBV19 and TRBJ2-7; no firm D call. CDR3 length: 13 residues. With 4 bases removed from V and 2 bases from J, the gap between germline ends came to 9 bases. Germline V gene sequence: CDR1 LNHDA, CDR2 SQIVND (reference sequence). CDR3 sequence (DNA): TGTGCCAGTAGTACCGCCCAAACCTACGAGCAGTACTTC. As protein: CASSTAQTYEQYF.

A few counts support this clone. Other nucleotide sequences from this sample produce the same CDR3. The J gene is TRBJ1-2, the V gene TRBV7-9; weak D call: TRBD1 (5 bases). CDR1 is SEHNR and CDR2 is FQNEAQ in the germline V gene (reference sequence). The length of the CDR3 is 13 residues. Between the trimmed V and J ends, which lost 5 bases and 6 bases, there was a span of 13 bases. CDR3 sequence: CASSTRGLNGYTF. CDR3 nucleotide sequence: TGTGCCAGCAGCACCCGGGGCCTTAATGGCTACACCTTC.